The T cell receptor (beta chain) under discussion was sequenced for a study of blood T cell repertoires in COVID-19. Study processing details: Using reference gene primer amplification, nucleated cell counts were estimated. The protocol was immunoSEQ multiplex PCR, while the TCRdb copy is restricted to in-frame clones and leaves out a portion. D and trimming come from the DNA, and the V and J calls and clone size come from that table. The table records about 170,000 clones, about 90% of them present only once. Trimming left V 5 bases short and J 0 bases short, with 10 bases between. The CDR3 contains 14 residues. Germline V gene data show CDR1 as MNHEY and CDR2 as SVGAGI.

This receptor was identified in a man aged 30 to 45 with COVID-19, enrolled during active disease. The chain has TRBV6-5 and TRBJ1-1; tentative D call: TRBD1 (5 bases). What was sequenced was peripheral blood. DNA of the CDR3: TGTGCCAGCAGTAGGGACTACATGAACACTGAAGCTTTCTTT. Translation gives CASSRDYMNTEAFF.